The 10 T cell receptor beta chains presented below share a single source sample, sequenced in a study of blood T cell repertoires in COVID-19. Method: immunoSEQ multiplex PCR; TCRdb's copy keeps in-frame clones and lacks some. The repertoire holds about 430,000 clones, 80% to 90% seen once, with 1.1% in the top ten. Sequencing was performed on PBMCs or T cells enriched from blood (not recorded which). The receptor source for this set is a man under 40 who had recovered from COVID-19.

This chain links TRBV28 with TRBJ2-7; 9 nucleotides agree with TRBD2. The CDR3 is 15 amino acids. The V gene end was trimmed by 3 bases and the J gene end by 4 bases; junction bases not matched to a gene: 7. Germline CDR1 and CDR2: MDHEN and SYDVKM. Here the CDR3 reads CASSFSAGGGYEQYF. The CDR3 DNA is TGTGCCAGCAGTTTTTCGGCGGGAGGGGGGTACGAGCAGTACTTC.

The V call is TRBV10-3, the J call TRBJ2-7, with TRBD2 matching over 9 bases. Germline V gene lookup returns CDR1 ENHRY and CDR2 SYGVKD. V was clipped by 10 bases and J by 3 bases; unmatched bases: 13. The CDR3 sequence is 15 residues long. CDR3 region: CATRGGREGNYEQYF. The DNA of the CDR3 is TGTGCCACCAGAGGAGGGCGGGAGGGCAACTACGAGCAGTACTTC.

The chain employs TRBV12-5 and TRBJ2-1, with 9 bases identical to TRBD1. The CDR3 totals 14 residues. Germline loops: CDR1 LGHNT, CDR2 FRNRAP. The trim removed 6 bases at V and 2 bases at J, leaving 2 bases unmatched. CDR3 amino acids: CASGRTGAYNEQFF. The CDR3 bases are TGTGCTAGTGGGCGGACAGGGGCCTACAATGAGCAGTTCTTC.

V and J are TRBV4-2 and TRBJ2-3; TRBD2 matches at 7 bases. The CDR3 extends over 16 amino acids. CDR1 LGHNA and CDR2 YNFKEQ come from the germline V gene. V trimming: 3 bases; J trimming: 3 bases; junction bases outside the gene matches: 9. The CDR3 sequence: CASSQGTILDTDTQYF. Written as DNA, the CDR3 is TGTGCCAGCAGCCAGGGGACTATATTGGATACAGATACGCAGTATTTT.

The chain carries TRBV18 and TRBJ2-3, with 9 nucleotides matching TRBD1. Trimming took 8 bases from V and 0 from J; bases not matched to a gene: 3. The CDR3 spans 14 residues. Germline assignment: CDR1 KGHSH and CDR2 LQKENI. The CDR3 region has the DNA TGTGCCAGCGGCGGGACAGGGAGCACAGATACGCAGTATTTT. This sequence encodes CASGGTGSTDTQYF.

V gene TRBV19 combines with J gene TRBJ1-2; perhaps TRBD1 as D (6 bases). The CDR3 extends over 15 amino acids. The V end lost 2 bases, the J end lost 1 base, and 11 bases lay between the germline ends. Germline V gene data show CDR1 as LNHDA and CDR2 as SQIVND (reference sequence). CDR3: CASSIFLDSNYGYTF. CDR3 in DNA: TGTGCCAGTAGTATATTTTTGGACAGTAACTATGGCTACACCTTC. Based on the CDR3 plus reference TRBV19 and TRBJ1-2, the full variable domain is DGGITQSPKYLFRKEGQNVTLSCEQNLNHDAMYWYRQDPGQGLRLIYYSQIVNDFQKGDIAEGYSVSREKKESFPLTVTSAQKNPTAFYLCASSIFLDSNYGYTFGSGTRLTVV.

This clone was seen only a few times. The CDR3 here is CASSLGQVDAEAFF. The CDR3 nucleotides are TGCGCCAGCAGCTTGGGACAGGTCGACGCTGAAGCTTTCTTT. The gene calls are TRBV5-1 and TRBJ1-1, with D possibly being TRBD1 (6 bases). The CDR3 runs 14 residues. Trimming took 0 bases from V and 6 from J, leaving 12 bases between them. Germline loops: CDR1 SGHRS, CDR2 YFSETQ.

CDR3 in amino acids: CASSLKVGARGTDTQYF. CDR3 DNA: TGCGCCAGCAGCTTAAAAGTTGGGGCTAGGGGCACAGATACGCAGTATTTT. The gene calls are TRBV5-1 and TRBJ2-3; possible D gene TRBD1, 5 bases. The CDR3 is made up of 17 amino acids. The germline CDR1 and CDR2 sequences are SGHRS and YFSETQ. V lost 2 bases and J lost 1, with 17 bases in between.

The V and J genes are TRBV7-9 and TRBJ1-1; TRBD1 matches at 8 bases. Per the germline V gene, CDR1 is SEHNR and CDR2 is FQNEAQ (reference sequence). This CDR3 has 14 residues. After removal of 4 bases from V and 5 bases from J, the junction contained 6 bases not matched to a gene. The chain's CDR3 is CASSSGGARTEAFF. The DNA for the CDR3 is TGTGCCAGCAGCTCAGGGGGCGCACGGACTGAAGCTTTCTTT. Full variable domain (missing parts from reference TRBV7-9 and TRBJ1-1): DTGVSQNPRHKITKRGQNVTFRCDPISEHNRLYWYRQTLGQGPEFLTYFQNEAQLEKSRLLSDRFSAERPKGSFSTLEIQRTEQGDSAMYLCASSSGGARTEAFFGQGTRLTVV.

Only a few counts were recorded for this clone. V gene TRBV5-1 combines with J gene TRBJ2-7, with 10 positions matching TRBD1. Germline-derived CDR1 and CDR2 are SGHRS and YFSETQ. V lost 4 bases, J lost 5 bases, and 9 bases stayed unmatched. The CDR3 is 15 amino acids. The DNA for the CDR3 is TGCGCCAGCAGCCTGACAGGGGGCGCCCCCGACGAGCAGTACTTC. It codes for CASSLTGGAPDEQYF.